This T cell receptor beta chain was sequenced in a study of T cell responses to AZD1222 COVID-19 vaccine. With regard to this clone: What it binds is not known.

Study-level findings and limits: Spike-specific TCRs gained breadth and depth after people received two AZD1222 doses.

Sequencing was performed with immunoSEQ multiplex PCR; in TCRdb, only in-frame clones are kept and a portion is missing. This table has 150,000 or so clones, more than 75% appearing once. CDR3 length: 16 amino acids. Germline V gene lookup returns CDR1 SGDLS and CDR2 YYNGEE. The trim removed 4 bases at V and 9 bases at J, leaving 13 bases unmatched. The rearrangement links TRBV9 to TRBJ1-2; 12 bases map to TRBD1. This sequence originates from an adult in good health. The input for sequencing was peripheral blood, taken on day 0 of AZD1222 vaccination. CDR3 DNA: TGTGCCAGCAGCCGGAGGGACGGGACAGGGGGCGTTAGCTACACCTTC. It encodes CASSRRDGTGGVSYTF.